This note documents a single T cell receptor beta chain sequence. This entry comes from a study of blood T cells in healthy people across ages. It was with a sample-barcoded 5' primer and a J-beta primer mix that a second PCR of about 6 to 12 cycles was run. TCRdb analysed the 5' RACE reads with MiXCR anew, one entry per CDR3 protein. The table has about 1.4 million distinct CDR3 sequences, around 59% seen once. CDR1 is PRHDT, CDR2 FYEKMQ, per germline (reference sequence). There are 14 residues in the CDR3. V dropped 8 bases and J dropped 4 bases, with 17 bases sitting between them. V and J are TRBV13 and TRBJ2-5; D possibly uses TRBD1 or TRBD2 (6 bases each). Source material: blood. The receptor was derived from a man aged 18 to 35 in good health. CDR3 nucleotide sequence: TGTGCCAGCGGTCCGGGGGCAGGACCAGAGACCCAGTACTTC. This gives the protein CASGPGAGPETQYF. Supplemented by reference TRBV13 and TRBJ2-5, the full variable domain reads AAGVIQSPRHLIKEKRETATLKCYPIPRHDTVYWYQQGPGQDPQFLISFYEKMQSDKGSIPDRFSAQQFSDYHSELNMSSLELGDSALYFCASGPGAGPETQYFGPGTRLLVL.